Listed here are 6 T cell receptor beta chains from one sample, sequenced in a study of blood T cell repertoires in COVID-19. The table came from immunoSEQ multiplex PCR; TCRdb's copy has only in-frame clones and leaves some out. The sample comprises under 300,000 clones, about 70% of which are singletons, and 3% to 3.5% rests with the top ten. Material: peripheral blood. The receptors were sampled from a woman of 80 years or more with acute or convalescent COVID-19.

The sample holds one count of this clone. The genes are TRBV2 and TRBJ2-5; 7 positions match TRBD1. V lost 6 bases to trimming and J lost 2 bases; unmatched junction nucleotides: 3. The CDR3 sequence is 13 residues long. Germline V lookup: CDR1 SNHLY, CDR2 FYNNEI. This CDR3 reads CASRRGPQETQYF. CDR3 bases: TGTGCCAGCAGGAGGGGGCCGCAAGAGACCCAGTACTTC. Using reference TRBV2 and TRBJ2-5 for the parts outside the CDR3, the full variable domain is EPEVTQTPSHQVTQMGQEVILRCVPISNHLYFYWYRQILGQKVEFLVSFYNNEISEKSEIFDDQFSVERPDGSNFTLKIRSTKLEDSAMYFCASRRGPQETQYFGPGTRLLVL.

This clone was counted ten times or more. The CDR3: CATSRDRGMNTEAFF. The CDR3 DNA reads as TGTGCCACCAGCAGAGATCGAGGTATGAACACTGAAGCTTTCTTT. The chain employs TRBV15 and TRBJ1-1; D unclear. CDR3 length: 15 amino acids. Trimming removed 0 bases at V and 0 bases at J, with 8 bases between. The germline V gene encodes CDR1 LNHNV and CDR2 YYDKDF (reference sequence). Together with reference TRBV15 and TRBJ1-1, the CDR3 gives the full variable domain: DAMVIQNPRYQVTQFGKPVTLSCSQTLNHNVMYWYQQKSSQAPKLLFHYYDKDFNNEADTPDNFQSRRPNTSFCFLDIRSPGLGDTAMYLCATSRDRGMNTEAFFGQGTRLTVV.

The CDR3 region has the DNA TGTGCCACTACCGCGGTGGGCAATCAGCCCCAGCATTTT. The encoded protein is CATTAVGNQPQHF. The chain carries TRBV6-5 and TRBJ1-5, with D unclear. Deletions cut 10 bases from V and 2 bases from J, with 12 bases between. Germline assignment: CDR1 MNHEY and CDR2 SVGAGI. This CDR3 is built from 13 residues.

The DNA for the CDR3 is TGTGCCAGCAGTGGGGGGGGACAGGGCCCCTTTGTCTATGGCTACACCTTC. It codes for CASSGGGQGPFVYGYTF. J is TRBJ1-2 and V is TRBV6-1, with 9 bases lining up with TRBD1. The CDR3 is made up of 17 amino acids. J lost 4 bases, V lost 4 bases, and 13 bases had no gene match. CDR1 MNHNS and CDR2 SASEGT come from the germline V gene.

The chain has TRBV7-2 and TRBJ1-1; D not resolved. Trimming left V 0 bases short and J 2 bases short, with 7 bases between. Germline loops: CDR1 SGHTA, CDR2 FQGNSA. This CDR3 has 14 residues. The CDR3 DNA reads TGTGCCAGCAGCTTAGCCAGATTTAACACTGAAGCTTTCTTT. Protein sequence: CASSLARFNTEAFF.

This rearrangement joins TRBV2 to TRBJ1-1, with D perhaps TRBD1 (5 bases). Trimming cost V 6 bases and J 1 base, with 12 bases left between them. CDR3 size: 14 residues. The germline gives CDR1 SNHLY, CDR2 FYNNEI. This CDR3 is CASSAVGGNTEAFF. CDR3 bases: TGTGCCAGCAGCGCCGTCGGGGGGAACACTGAAGCTTTCTTT. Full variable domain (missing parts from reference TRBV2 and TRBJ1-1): EPEVTQTPSHQVTQMGQEVILRCVPISNHLYFYWYRQILGQKVEFLVSFYNNEISEKSEIFDDQFSVERPDGSNFTLKIRSTKLEDSAMYFCASSAVGGNTEAFFGQGTRLTVV.